This TCR beta chain stems from a study of T cells after yellow fever vaccination. Study-level background: SMART-Seq v4 Ultra Low Input prepared the low-cell-number fractions. Findings of the study overall: Compared with primary, the secondary response was weaker and peaked at day 5, not 15. Reappearance after the booster was observed for most primary-vaccination clones (roughly 97% CD4, about 90% CD8). Abundant bulk-derived clonotypes could contaminate FACS-sorted repertoires.

TCRdb reanalysed the 5' RACE reads using MiXCR and keeps one entry per CDR3 protein. The sample records around 120,000 distinct CDR3 sequences, 13% to 15% being singletons. This clonotype appeared many times. What it binds is unknown. The V end was cut by 1 base, the J end by 5 bases, with 2 bases between. Looked up from germline, CDR1 is MNHEY and CDR2 is SMNVEV (reference sequence). The CDR3 totals 12 residues. This receptor was taken from a man aged 18 to 29 who received the YFV17D yellow fever vaccine. Sequenced material: CD8+ T cells sorted from PBMCs, taken 5 days after the yellow fever booster vaccination. The rearrangement links TRBV27 to TRBJ2-2; no clear D gene. Written as DNA, the CDR3 is TGTGCCAGCAGTTTATTGACCGGGGAGCTGTTTTTT. It translates to CASSLLTGELFF.